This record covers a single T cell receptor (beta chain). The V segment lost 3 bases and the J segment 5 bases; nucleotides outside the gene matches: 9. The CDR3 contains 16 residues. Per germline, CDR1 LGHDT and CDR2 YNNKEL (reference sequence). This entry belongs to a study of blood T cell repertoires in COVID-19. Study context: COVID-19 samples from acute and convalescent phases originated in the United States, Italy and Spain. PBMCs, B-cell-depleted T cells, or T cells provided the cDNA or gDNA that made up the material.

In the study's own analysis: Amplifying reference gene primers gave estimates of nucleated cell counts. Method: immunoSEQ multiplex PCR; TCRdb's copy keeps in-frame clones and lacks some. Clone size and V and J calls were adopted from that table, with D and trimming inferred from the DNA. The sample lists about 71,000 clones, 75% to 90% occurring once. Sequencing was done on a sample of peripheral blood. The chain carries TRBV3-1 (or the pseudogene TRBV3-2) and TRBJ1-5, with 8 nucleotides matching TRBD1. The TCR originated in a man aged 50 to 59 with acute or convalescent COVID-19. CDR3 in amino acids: CASSHSGTGDHQPQHF. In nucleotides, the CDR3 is TGTGCCAGCAGCCATTCCGGGACAGGAGACCATCAGCCCCAGCATTTT.